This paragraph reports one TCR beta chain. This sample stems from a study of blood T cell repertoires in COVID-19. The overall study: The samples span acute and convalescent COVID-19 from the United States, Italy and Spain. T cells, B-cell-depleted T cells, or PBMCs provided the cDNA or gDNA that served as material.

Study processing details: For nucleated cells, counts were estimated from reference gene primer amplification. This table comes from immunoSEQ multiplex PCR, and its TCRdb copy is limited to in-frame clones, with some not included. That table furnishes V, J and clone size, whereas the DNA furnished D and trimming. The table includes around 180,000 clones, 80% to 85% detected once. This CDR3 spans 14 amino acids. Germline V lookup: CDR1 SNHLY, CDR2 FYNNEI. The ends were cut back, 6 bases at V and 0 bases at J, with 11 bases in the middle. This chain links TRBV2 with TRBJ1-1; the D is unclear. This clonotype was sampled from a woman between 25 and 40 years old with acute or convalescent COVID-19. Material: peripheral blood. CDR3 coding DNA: TGTGCCAGCAGGTCCCGGACTCTGAACACTGAAGCTTTCTTT. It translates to CASRSRTLNTEAFF. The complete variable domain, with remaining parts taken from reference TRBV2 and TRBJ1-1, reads EPEVTQTPSHQVTQMGQEVILRCVPISNHLYFYWYRQILGQKVEFLVSFYNNEISEKSEIFDDQFSVERPDGSNFTLKIRSTKLEDSAMYFCASRSRTLNTEAFFGQGTRLTVV.